The clone carrying this T cell receptor beta chain turned up a few times. Its matching antigen is unknown. TCRdb re-analysed the RT-PCR reads in MiXCR, keeping a single row per CDR3 protein. The sample yields about 160,000 distinct CDR3 sequences, roughly 10% seen once. The data belong to a study of response to subunit inactivated influenza vaccine. From germline, CDR1 is SGHAT and CDR2 FQNNGV. The CDR3 runs 18 residues. Unmatched junction bases numbered 11, after V lost 1 base and J lost 4 bases. Whole-study results and caveats: Authors suggested seasonal influenza vaccinations each recruit few new T cells.

The source of this sequence is a man aged 50 to 59 who received an inactivated influenza vaccine. The chain uses TRBV11-2 and TRBJ2-3, with 10 bases identical to TRBD1. Sequencing was performed on non-naive T cells sorted from PBMCs, taken roughly 45 days after vaccination. Here the CDR3 reads CASSLGAPDRGLADTQYF. The CDR3, as DNA: TGTGCCAGCAGCTTAGGGGCCCCCGACAGGGGGCTCGCAGATACGCAGTATTTT.